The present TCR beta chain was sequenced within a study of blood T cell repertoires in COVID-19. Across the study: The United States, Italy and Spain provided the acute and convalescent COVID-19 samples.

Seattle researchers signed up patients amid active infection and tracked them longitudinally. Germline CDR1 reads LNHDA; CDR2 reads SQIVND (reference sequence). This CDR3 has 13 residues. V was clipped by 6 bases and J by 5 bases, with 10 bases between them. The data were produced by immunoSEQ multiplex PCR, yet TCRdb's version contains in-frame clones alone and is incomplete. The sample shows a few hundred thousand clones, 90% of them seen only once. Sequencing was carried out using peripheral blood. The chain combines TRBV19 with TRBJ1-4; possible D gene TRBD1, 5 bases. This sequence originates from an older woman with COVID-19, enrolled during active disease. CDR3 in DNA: TGTGCCAGTAGAACAAGACAGAATGAAAAACTGTTTTTT. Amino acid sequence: CASRTRQNEKLFF.